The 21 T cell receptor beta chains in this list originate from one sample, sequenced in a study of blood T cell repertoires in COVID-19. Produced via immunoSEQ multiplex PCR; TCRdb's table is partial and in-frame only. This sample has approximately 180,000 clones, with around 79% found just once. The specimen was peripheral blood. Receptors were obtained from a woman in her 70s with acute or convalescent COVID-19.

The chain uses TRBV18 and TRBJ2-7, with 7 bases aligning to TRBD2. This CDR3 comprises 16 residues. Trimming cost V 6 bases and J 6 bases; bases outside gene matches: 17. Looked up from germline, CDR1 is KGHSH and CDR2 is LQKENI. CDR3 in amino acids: CASSPLSSGTQFEQYF. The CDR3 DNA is TGTGCCAGCTCCCCCTTATCTAGCGGAACCCAATTCGAGCAGTACTTC.

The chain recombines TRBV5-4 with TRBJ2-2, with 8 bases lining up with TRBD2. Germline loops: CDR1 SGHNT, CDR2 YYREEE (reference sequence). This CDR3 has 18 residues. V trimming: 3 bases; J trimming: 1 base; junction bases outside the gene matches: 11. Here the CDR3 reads CASSWGGSGSENTGELFF. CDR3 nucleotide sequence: TGTGCCAGCAGCTGGGGGGGGAGCGGGAGTGAGAACACCGGGGAGCTGTTTTTT.

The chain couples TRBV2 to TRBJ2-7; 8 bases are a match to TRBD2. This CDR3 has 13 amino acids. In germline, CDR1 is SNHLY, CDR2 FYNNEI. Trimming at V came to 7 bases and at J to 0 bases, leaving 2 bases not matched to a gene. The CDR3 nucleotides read TGTGCCAGCATTGGGACTAGCTCCTACGAGCAGTACTTC. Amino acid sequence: CASIGTSSYEQYF.

The CDR3 sequence is CASSVGQGTYEQYF. In DNA form, the CDR3 reads TGTGCCAGCAGCGTAGGACAGGGAACCTACGAGCAGTACTTC. The chain joins TRBV9 to TRBJ2-7; 7 positions agree with TRBD1. The CDR3 contains 14 residues. Germline CDR1 is SGDLS and CDR2 is YYNGEE. Trimming took 0 bases from V and 2 from J; bases not matched to a gene: 2.

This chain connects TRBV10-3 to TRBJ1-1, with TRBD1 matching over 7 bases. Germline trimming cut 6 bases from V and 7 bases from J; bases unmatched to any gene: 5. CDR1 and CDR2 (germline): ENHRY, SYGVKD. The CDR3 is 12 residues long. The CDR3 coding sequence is TGTGCCATCAGCGAGGGACAGCGTGAAGCTTTCTTT. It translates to CAISEGQREAFF.

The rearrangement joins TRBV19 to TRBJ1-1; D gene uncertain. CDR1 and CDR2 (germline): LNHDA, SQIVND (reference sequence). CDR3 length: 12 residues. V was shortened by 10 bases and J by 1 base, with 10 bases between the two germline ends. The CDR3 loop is CATHRGNTEAFF. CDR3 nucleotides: TGTGCCACTCACCGGGGGAACACTGAAGCTTTCTTT.

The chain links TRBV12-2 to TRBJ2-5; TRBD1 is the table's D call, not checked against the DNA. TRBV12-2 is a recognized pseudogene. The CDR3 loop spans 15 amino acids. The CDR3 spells CASRSQGSPQETQYF. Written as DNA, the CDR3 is TGTGCAAGTCGCTCACAGGGGTCCCCACAAGAGACCCAGTACTTC.

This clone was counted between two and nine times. In nucleotides, the CDR3 is TGCGCCAGCAGCCAGACGACTAGCCCTTACTCCTACGAGCAGTACTTC. Protein sequence: CASSQTTSPYSYEQYF. The gene calls are TRBV4-1 and TRBJ2-7, with 7 bases fitting TRBD2. Germline V gene sequence: CDR1 MGHRA, CDR2 YSYEKL. The CDR3 runs to 16 residues. Unmatched junction bases numbered 8, after V lost 3 bases and J lost 0 bases.

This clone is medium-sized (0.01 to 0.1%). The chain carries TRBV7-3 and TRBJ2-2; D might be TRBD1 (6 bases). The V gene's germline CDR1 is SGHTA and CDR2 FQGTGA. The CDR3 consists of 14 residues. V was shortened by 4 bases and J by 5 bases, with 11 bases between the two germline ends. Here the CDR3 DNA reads TGTGCCAGCAGCTGGGGGCCGAGGACCGGGGAGCTGTTTTTT. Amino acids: CASSWGPRTGELFF.

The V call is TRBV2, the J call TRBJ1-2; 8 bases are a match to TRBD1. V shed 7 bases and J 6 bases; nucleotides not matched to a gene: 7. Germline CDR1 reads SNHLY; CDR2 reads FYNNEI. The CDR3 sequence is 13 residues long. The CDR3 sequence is CASTLDRGHGYTF. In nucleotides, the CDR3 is TGTGCCAGCACCCTCGACAGGGGCCATGGCTACACCTTC.

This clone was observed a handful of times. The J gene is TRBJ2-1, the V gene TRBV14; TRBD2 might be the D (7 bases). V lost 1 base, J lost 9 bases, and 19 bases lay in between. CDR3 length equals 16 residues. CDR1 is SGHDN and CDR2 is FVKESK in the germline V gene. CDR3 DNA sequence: TGTGCCAGCAGCCAAGCTCGAGGGGGGGCCTGGGGTGAGCAGTTCTTC. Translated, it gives CASSQARGGAWGEQFF. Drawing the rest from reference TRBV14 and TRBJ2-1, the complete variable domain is EAGVTQFPSHSVIEKGQTVTLRCDPISGHDNLYWYRRVMGKEIKFLLHFVKESKQDESGMPNNRFLAERTGGTYSTLKVQPAELEDSGVYFCASSQARGGAWGEQFFGPGTRLTVL.

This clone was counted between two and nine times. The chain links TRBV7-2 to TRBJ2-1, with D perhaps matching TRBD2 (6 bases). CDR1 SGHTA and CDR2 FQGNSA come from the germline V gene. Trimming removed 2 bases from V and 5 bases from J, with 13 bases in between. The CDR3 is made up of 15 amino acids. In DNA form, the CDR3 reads TGTGCCAGCAGCTTATCGGCGGGGACCCACAATGAGCAGTTCTTC. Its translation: CASSLSAGTHNEQFF. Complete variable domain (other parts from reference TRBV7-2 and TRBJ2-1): GAGVSQSPSNKVTEKGKDVELRCDPISGHTALYWYRQSLGQGLEFLIYFQGNSAPDKSGLPSDRFSAERTGGSVSTLTIQRTQQEDSAVYLCASSLSAGTHNEQFFGPGTRLTVL.

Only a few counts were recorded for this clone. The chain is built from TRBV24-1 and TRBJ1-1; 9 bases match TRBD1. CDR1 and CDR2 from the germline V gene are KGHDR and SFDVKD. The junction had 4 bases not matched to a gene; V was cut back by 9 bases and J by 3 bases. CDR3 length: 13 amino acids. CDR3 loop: CATRGTGHTEAFF. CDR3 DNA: TGTGCCACCCGAGGGACAGGGCACACTGAAGCTTTCTTT.

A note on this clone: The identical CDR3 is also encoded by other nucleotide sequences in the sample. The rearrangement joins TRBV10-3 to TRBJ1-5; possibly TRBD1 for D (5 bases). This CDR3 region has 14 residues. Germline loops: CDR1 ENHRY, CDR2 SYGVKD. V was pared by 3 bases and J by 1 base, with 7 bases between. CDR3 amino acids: CAISEDSSNQPQHF. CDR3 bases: TGTGCCATCAGTGAAGACAGCAGCAATCAGCCCCAGCATTTT.

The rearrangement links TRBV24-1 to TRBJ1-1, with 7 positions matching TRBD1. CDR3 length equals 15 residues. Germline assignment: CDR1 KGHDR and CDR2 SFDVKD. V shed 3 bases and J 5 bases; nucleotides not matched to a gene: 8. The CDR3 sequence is CATSDSGQEKTEAFF. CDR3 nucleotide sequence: TGTGCCACCAGTGATAGCGGACAGGAGAAAACTGAAGCTTTCTTT.

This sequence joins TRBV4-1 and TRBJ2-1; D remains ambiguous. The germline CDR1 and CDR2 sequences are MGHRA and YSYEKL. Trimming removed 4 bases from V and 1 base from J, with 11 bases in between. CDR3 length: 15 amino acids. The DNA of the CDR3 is TGCGCCAGCAGCCCTAGTGCAGCGTCCTACAATGAGCAGTTCTTC. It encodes CASSPSAASYNEQFF.

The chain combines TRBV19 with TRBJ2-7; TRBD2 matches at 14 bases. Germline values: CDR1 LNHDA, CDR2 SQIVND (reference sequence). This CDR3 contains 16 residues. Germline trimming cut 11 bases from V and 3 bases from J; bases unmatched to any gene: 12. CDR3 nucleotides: TGTGCCCGCTATATGGGGACTAGCGGGAGTTTCTACGAGCAGTACTTC. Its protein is CARYMGTSGSFYEQYF.

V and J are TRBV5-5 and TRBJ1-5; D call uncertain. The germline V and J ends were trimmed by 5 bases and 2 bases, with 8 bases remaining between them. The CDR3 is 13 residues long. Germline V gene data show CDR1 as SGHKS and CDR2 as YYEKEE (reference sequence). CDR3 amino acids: CASRISGNQPQHF. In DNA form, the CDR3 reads TGTGCCAGCAGGATTTCAGGCAATCAGCCCCAGCATTTT.

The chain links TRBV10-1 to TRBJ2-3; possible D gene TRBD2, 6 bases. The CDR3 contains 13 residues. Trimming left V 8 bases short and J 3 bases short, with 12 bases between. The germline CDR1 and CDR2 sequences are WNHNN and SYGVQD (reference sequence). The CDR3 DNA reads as TGCGCCAGCCGGGACTCCCCAACAGATACGCAGTATTTT. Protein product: CASRDSPTDTQYF.

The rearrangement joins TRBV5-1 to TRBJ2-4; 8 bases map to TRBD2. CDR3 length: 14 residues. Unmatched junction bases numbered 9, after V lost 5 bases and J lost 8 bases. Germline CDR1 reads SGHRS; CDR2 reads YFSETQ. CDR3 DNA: TGCGCCAGCAGTTTTAGCGGGGCAGAGGACATTCAGTACTTC. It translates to CASSFSGAEDIQYF. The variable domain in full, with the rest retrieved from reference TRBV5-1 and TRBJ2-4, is KAGVTQTPRYLIKTRGQQVTLSCSPISGHRSVSWYQQTPGQGLQFLFEYFSETQRNKGNFPGRFSGRQFSNSRSEMNVSTLELGDSALYLCASSFSGAEDIQYFGAGTRLSVL.

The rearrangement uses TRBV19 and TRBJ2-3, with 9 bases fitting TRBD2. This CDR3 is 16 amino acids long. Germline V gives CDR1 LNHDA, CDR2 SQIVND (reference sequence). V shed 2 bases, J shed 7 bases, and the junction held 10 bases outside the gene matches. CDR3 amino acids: CASSISAGGVGNTQYF. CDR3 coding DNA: TGTGCCAGTAGTATATCAGCGGGAGGAGTAGGGAATACGCAGTATTTT.